This TCR beta chain was identified during a study of T cells in Graves' hyperthyroidism and ophthalmopathy. RNA transcripts gave rise to amplified TCR beta CDR3 regions. First-round RT-PCR targeting the TCR CDR3 was performed with the HTBI primer set. TCRdb processed the multiplex PCR reads anew with MiXCR; each CDR3 protein has one entry. The repertoire holds hundreds of thousands of distinct CDR3 sequences, with 12% to 15% as singletons. Germline V gene sequence: CDR1 MNHEY, CDR2 SMNVEV (reference sequence). V was trimmed by 5 bases and J by 2 bases, leaving 19 bases between them. This CDR3 spans 17 amino acids. Points on this clonotype: This sequence may be a read error, since a much larger clone differs from it by one base. Lacking the conserved final phenylalanine or tryptophan, this CDR3 likely reflects a read error.

This TCR derives from a woman aged 18-29 years with Graves' hyperthyroidism. This chain links TRBV27 with TRBJ1-3, with a possible D match to TRBD1 (6 bases). The sequencing sample was made of blood. CDR3 nucleotide sequence: TGTGCCAGCAGTCCCATGCAGGGGAAGGGCGCTGGAAACACCATATATTCT. Translating gives CASSPMQGKGAGNTIYS.